What follows is one T cell receptor beta chain and its context. This entry belongs to a study of blood T cell repertoires in COVID-19. In terms of age and location, participants ranged from roughly 18 to 90 years and lived in about two dozen US areas. Repertoires were generated with immunoSEQ multiplex PCR, while TCRdb's copy carries only in-frame clones and drops some. Here the sample spans about 280,000 clones, around 87% being singletons. CDR1 and CDR2 from the germline V gene are MNHEY and SMNVEV (reference sequence). The length of the CDR3 is 16 residues. Losses at the gene ends were 2 bases for V and 3 bases for J; bases not matched to a gene: 6.

This TCR was sampled from a young woman with acute COVID-19. The J gene is TRBJ1-2, the V gene TRBV27; 10 bases map to TRBD1. The sample was PBMCs or T cells enriched from blood (not recorded which). CDR3 coding DNA: TGTGCCAGCAGTTTAAAACTGGGGACAGGGGACTATGGCTACACCTTC. It is translated as CASSLKLGTGDYGYTF.